A single sample gave rise to the 6 T cell receptor beta chains below, sequenced in a study of shared T cell receptors in the human thymus. Assay: immunoSEQ multiplex PCR; the TCRdb copy retains only in-frame clones and omits some. The sample has under 850,000 clones, roughly 90% seen once. This same sample was also taken into another study, of human thymus T cells.

The specimen sequenced was thymocytes. These receptors were obtained from a boy less than two years old with a congenital heart defect.

V is TRBV19 and J is TRBJ2-7; a possible D gene is TRBD2 (5 bases). The germline CDR1 and CDR2 sequences are LNHDA and SQIVND (reference sequence). The germline V and J ends were trimmed by 6 bases and 7 bases, with 16 bases remaining between them. The CDR3 covers 13 residues. The CDR3 bases are TGTGCCAGTAGCCCGGACGGAGGCGGGGAGCAGTACTTC. Its translation is CASSPDGGGEQYF.

The V gene is TRBV11-2, the J gene TRBJ2-7, with no clear D. Trimming stripped 1 base from V and 5 bases from J, with 6 bases between. The germline CDR1 and CDR2 sequences are SGHAT and FQNNGV. CDR3 length: 12 amino acids. This chain's CDR3 is CASSLGWHEQYF. CDR3 DNA sequence: TGTGCCAGCAGCTTAGGTTGGCACGAGCAGTACTTC.

The V call is TRBV6-1, the J call TRBJ2-7, with TRBD1 matching over 7 bases. The CDR3 has 15 amino acids. The trim removed 6 bases at V and 1 base at J, leaving 9 bases unmatched. Germline values: CDR1 MNHNS, CDR2 SASEGT. CDR3 in DNA: TGTGCCAGCAGCGAAACCGGGACAGCGTCCTACGAGCAGTACTTC. Amino acids: CASSETGTASYEQYF.

This chain connects TRBV2 to TRBJ1-5; 7 nucleotides agree with TRBD1. The CDR3 runs 18 residues. V shed 5 bases and J 0 bases; nucleotides not matched to a gene: 13. From germline, CDR1 is SNHLY and CDR2 FYNNEI. The CDR3 DNA follows: TGTGCCAGCAGTTCAGACCCAAGGGGGCCTTATAGCAATCAGCCCCAGCATTTT. Translated: CASSSDPRGPYSNQPQHF. The complete variable domain, with remaining parts taken from reference TRBV2 and TRBJ1-5, reads EPEVTQTPSHQVTQMGQEVILRCVPISNHLYFYWYRQILGQKVEFLVSFYNNEISEKSEIFDDQFSVERPDGSNFTLKIRSTKLEDSAMYFCASSSDPRGPYSNQPQHFGDGTRLSIL.

The gene calls are TRBV7-9 and TRBJ2-7; a possible D gene is TRBD1 (5 bases). Germline values: CDR1 SEHNR, CDR2 FQNEAQ (reference sequence). With 5 bases removed from V and 3 bases from J, the gap between germline ends came to 17 bases. The CDR3 totals 15 residues. CDR3 in amino acids: CASSVQGRADYEQYF. CDR3 sequence (DNA): TGTGCCAGCAGCGTTCAGGGCAGGGCGGACTACGAGCAGTACTTC.

The chain uses TRBV27 and TRBJ2-5; 11 bases align to TRBD1. Per germline, CDR1 MNHEY and CDR2 SMNVEV (reference sequence). V was pared by 2 bases and J by 5 bases, with 10 bases of the junction left unmatched. The CDR3 length is 17 residues. The CDR3: CASSLRSDRGRGETQYF. The CDR3 DNA sequence: TGTGCCAGCAGTTTACGATCGGACAGGGGGCGCGGGGAGACCCAGTACTTC.